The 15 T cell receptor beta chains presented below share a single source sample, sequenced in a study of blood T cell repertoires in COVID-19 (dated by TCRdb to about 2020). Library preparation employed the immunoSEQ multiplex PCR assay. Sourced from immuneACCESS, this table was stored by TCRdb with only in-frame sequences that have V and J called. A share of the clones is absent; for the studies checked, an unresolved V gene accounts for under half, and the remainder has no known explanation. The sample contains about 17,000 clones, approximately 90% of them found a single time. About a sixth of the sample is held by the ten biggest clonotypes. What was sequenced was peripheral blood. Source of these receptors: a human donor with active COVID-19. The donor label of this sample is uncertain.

The DNA of the CDR3 is TGTGCCAGCAGTGGCACGACAGGGGGTAATTCACCCCTCCACTTT. Amino acids: CASSGTTGGNSPLHF. The V gene is TRBV2, the J gene TRBJ1-6; 9 bases fit TRBD1. The CDR3 runs to 15 residues. Unmatched junction bases numbered 4, after V lost 4 bases and J lost 6 bases. The germline V gene has CDR1 SNHLY and CDR2 FYNNEI.

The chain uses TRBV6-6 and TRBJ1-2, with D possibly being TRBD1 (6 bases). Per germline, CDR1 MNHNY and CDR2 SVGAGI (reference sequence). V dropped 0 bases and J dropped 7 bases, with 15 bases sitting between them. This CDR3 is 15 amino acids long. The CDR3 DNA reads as TGTGCCAGCAGTTACTCACAGGGTAGTATGGGTGGCTACACCTTC. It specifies CASSYSQGSMGGYTF.

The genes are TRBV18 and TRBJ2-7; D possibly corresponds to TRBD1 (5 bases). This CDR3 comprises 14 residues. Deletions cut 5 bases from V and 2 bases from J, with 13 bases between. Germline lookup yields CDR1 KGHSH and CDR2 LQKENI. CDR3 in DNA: TGTGCCAGCTCAGAAGATGACAGAGCCTACGAGCAGTACTTC. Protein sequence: CASSEDDRAYEQYF. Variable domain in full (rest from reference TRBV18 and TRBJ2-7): NAGVMQNPRHLVRRRGQEARLRCSPMKGHSHVYWYRQLPEEGLKFMVYLQKENIIDESGMPKERFSAEFPKEGPSILRIQQVVRGDSAAYFCASSEDDRAYEQYFGPGTRLTVT.

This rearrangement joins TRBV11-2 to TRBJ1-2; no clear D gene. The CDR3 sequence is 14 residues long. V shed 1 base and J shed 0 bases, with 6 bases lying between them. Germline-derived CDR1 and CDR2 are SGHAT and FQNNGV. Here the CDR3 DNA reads TGTGCCAGCAGCTTAGTCGCAGCTAACTATGGCTACACCTTC. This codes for CASSLVAANYGYTF.

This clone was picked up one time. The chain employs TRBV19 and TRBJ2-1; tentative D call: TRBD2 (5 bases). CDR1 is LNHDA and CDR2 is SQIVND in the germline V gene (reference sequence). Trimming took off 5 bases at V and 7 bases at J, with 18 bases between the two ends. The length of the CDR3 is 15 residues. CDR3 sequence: CASSFGGNRRNEQFF. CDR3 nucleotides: TGTGCCAGTAGTTTTGGTGGTAATCGGAGGAATGAGCAGTTCTTC.

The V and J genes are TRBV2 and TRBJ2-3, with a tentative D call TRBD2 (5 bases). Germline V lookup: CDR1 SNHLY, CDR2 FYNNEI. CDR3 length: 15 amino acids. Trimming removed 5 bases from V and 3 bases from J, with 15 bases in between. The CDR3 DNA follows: TGTGCCAGCAGTCTTGACGGGGTGAGGACAGATACGCAGTATTTT. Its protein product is CASSLDGVRTDTQYF.

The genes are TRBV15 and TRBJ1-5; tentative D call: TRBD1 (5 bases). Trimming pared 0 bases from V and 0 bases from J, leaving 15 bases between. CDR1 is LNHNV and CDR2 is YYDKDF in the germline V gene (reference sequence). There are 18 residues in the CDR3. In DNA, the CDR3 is TGTGCCACCAGCAGAGAGGGTTCGGGGGGTTATAGCAATCAGCCCCAGCATTTT. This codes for CATSREGSGGYSNQPQHF.

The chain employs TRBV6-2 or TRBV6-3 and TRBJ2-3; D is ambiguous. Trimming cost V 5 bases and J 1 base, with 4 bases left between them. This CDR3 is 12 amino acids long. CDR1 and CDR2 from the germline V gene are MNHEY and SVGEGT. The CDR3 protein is CASSTGTDTQYF. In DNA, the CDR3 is TGTGCCAGCAGTACTGGCACAGATACGCAGTATTTT.

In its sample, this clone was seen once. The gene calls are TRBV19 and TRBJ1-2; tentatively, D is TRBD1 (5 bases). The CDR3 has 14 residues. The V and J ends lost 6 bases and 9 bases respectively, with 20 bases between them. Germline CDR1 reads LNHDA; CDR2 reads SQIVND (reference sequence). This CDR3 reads CASSSSGGTHSYTF. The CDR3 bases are TGTGCCAGTAGCTCATCCGGGGGAACCCATAGCTACACCTTC.

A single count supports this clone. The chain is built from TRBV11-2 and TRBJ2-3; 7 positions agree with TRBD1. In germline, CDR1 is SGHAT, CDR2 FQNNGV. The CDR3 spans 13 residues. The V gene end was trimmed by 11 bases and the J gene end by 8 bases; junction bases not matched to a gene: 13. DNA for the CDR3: TGTGCCTCCCGGAGACAGGGATATGGTACGCAGTATTTT. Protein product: CASRRQGYGTQYF.

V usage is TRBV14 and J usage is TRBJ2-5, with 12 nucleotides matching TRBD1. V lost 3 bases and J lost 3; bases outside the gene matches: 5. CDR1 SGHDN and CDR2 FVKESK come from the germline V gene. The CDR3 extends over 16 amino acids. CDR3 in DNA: TGTGCCAGCAGCCAGTCCGGGACAGGGGGCAAAGAGACCCAGTACTTC. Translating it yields CASSQSGTGGKETQYF.

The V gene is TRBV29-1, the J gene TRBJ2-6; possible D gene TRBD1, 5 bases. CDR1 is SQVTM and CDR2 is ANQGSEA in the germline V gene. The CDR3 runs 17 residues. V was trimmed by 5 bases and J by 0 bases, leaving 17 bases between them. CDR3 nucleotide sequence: TGCAGCGTTTCACAGGTCGCCCGATCCTCTGGGGCCAACGTCCTGACTTTC. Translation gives CSVSQVARSSGANVLTF.

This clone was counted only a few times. CDR3 sequence: CASSTGSGSGANVLTF. The DNA of the CDR3 is TGTGCCAGTAGCACCGGGTCTGGCTCTGGGGCCAACGTCCTGACTTTC. The genes are TRBV19 and TRBJ2-6; D unresolved. This CDR3 is built from 16 residues. V lost 6 bases, J lost 0 bases, and 12 bases lay in between. Germline CDR1 is LNHDA and CDR2 is SQIVND (reference sequence).

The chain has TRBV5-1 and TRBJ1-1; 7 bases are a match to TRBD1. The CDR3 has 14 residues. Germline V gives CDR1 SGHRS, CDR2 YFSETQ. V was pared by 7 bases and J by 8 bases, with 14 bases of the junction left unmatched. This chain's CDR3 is CASQTGTAMTEAFF. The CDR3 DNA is TGCGCCAGCCAGACCGGGACAGCAATGACGGAAGCTTTCTTT.

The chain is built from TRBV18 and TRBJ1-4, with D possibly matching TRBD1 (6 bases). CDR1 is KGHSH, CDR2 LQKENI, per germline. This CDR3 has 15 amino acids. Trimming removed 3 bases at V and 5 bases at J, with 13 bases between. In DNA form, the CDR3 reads TGTGCCAGCTCACCCCGGACAGAGGCAAATGAAAAACTGTTTTTT. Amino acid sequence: CASSPRTEANEKLFF.